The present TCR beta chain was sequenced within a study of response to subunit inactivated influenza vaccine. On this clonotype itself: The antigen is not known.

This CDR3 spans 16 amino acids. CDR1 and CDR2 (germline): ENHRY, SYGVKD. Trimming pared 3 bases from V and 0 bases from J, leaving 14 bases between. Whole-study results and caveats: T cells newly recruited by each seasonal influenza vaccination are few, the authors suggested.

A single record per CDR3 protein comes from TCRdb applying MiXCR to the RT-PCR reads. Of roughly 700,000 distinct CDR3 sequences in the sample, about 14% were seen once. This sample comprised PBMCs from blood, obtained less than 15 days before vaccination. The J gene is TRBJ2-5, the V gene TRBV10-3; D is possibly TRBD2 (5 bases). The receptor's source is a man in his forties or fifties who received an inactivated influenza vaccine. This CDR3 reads CAISDSLVSDQETQYF. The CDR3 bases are TGTGCCATCAGTGACTCACTAGTTTCCGACCAAGAGACCCAGTACTTC.